One sample yielded the 19 T cell receptor beta chains listed below, sequenced in a study of identical twins (dated by TCRdb to the mid-2010s). Receptor libraries were prepared by 5' RACE. Reads for this sample came from an Illumina HiSeq 2000. TCRdb reworked the public reads: Q25 trimming with fastp, MiXCR clone assembly, productive beta chains retained. For every CDR3 protein sequence, its rows merge into one entry that carries the most common genes and DNA. Counted in this sample were 350,000 to 500,000 distinct CDR3 sequences; 15% to 20% of them appeared once. Together, the top ten hold approximately 12% of the sample. Sequencing was done on a sample of naive T cells sorted from blood. This specimen's cell subset or site label, interpreted: cells isolated with a human naive T-cell isolation kit. The receptor set was obtained from a man aged 45 to 65 in good health.

There are a few counts of this clonotype. V is TRBV12-3 or TRBV12-4 and J is TRBJ1-5; 8 nucleotides align to TRBD1. The CDR3 spans 15 residues. The V gene end was trimmed by 4 bases and the J gene end by 4 bases; junction bases not matched to a gene: 6. This CDR3 is CASSSSDRANQPQHF. The CDR3 nucleotides read TGTGCCAGCAGTTCCTCGGACAGGGCGAATCAGCCCCAGCATTTT.

The V and J genes are TRBV6-2 or TRBV6-3 and TRBJ2-7; the D is unclear. This CDR3 contains 15 residues. V dropped 5 bases and J dropped 2 bases, with 16 bases sitting between them. Germline CDR1 and CDR2: MNHEY and SVGEGT. CDR3 loop: CASSATDFNPYEQYF. The CDR3 DNA is TGTGCCAGCAGTGCCACAGATTTTAATCCCTACGAGCAGTACTTC.

This clonotype was observed many times. The genes are TRBV25-1 and TRBJ2-1, with a weak D call TRBD1 (5 bases). CDR3 length: 15 residues. V was clipped by 2 bases and J by 6 bases, with 14 bases between them. Germline V CDR1 and CDR2: MGHDK, SYGVNS. Written as DNA, the CDR3 is TGTGCCAGCAGTGAAGGTTCTGCAGGGTTCAATGAGCAGTTCTTC. As protein: CASSEGSAGFNEQFF.

Only a few counts were recorded for this clonotype. The chain employs TRBV27 and TRBJ2-5; D call uncertain. This CDR3 is built from 12 residues. CDR1 MNHEY and CDR2 SMNVEV come from the germline V gene (reference sequence). V was pared by 6 bases and J by 5 bases, with 10 bases between. This CDR3 reads CASSHIGETQYF. CDR3 DNA: TGTGCCAGCAGCCACATCGGGGAGACCCAGTACTTC.

This clonotype showed up just a few times. The V gene is TRBV20-1, the J gene TRBJ2-3; the D is unclear. The CDR3 has 12 amino acids. V shed 3 bases and J shed 1 base, with 5 bases lying between them. The germline V gene has CDR1 DFQATT and CDR2 SNEGSKA (reference sequence). The CDR3 loop is CSASQRTDTQYF. The CDR3 bases are TGCAGTGCTAGTCAGCGCACAGATACGCAGTATTTT.

The rearrangement joins TRBV20-1 to TRBJ1-2; possibly TRBD1 for D (6 bases). CDR3 length: 16 residues. CDR1 is DFQATT and CDR2 is SNEGSKA in the germline V gene (reference sequence). The V gene lost 0 bases and the J gene lost 0 bases, with 14 bases spanning the gap. The CDR3 region is CSARDVSGQSNYGYTF. The CDR3 nucleotides read TGCAGTGCTAGAGATGTTAGCGGACAGTCTAACTATGGCTACACCTTC.

This clonotype was seen at least ten times. The chain uses TRBV12-3 or TRBV12-4 and TRBJ2-7; 7 bases match TRBD2. This CDR3 contains 15 residues. Trimming took 2 bases from V and 1 from J; bases not matched to a gene: 5. CDR3 in DNA: TGTGCCAGCAGTTTAAGCGGGACCGCTTCCTACGAGCAGTACTTC. Amino acid sequence: CASSLSGTASYEQYF.

This clonotype was seen at least ten times. V gene TRBV5-6 combines with J gene TRBJ1-1; no reliable D call. There are 14 residues in the CDR3. Germline-derived CDR1 and CDR2 are SGHDT and YYEEEE. V was cut by 0 bases and J by 1 base, with 7 bases left in between. CDR3: CASSLGVRNTEAFF. The CDR3 nucleotides are TGTGCCAGCAGCTTGGGGGTCAGGAACACTGAAGCTTTCTTT.

This clonotype was observed a handful of times. The V gene is TRBV24-1, the J gene TRBJ2-1; 13 bases fit TRBD2. The CDR3 loop spans 16 amino acids. V was pared by 5 bases and J by 4 bases, with 4 bases of the junction left unmatched. Germline values: CDR1 KGHDR, CDR2 SFDVKD. CDR3 bases: TGTGCCACCAGTGGTCGGACTAGCGGGAGTTACAATGAGCAGTTCTTC. It is translated as CATSGRTSGSYNEQFF.

The chain is built from TRBV11-2 and TRBJ2-1; TRBD2 matches at 13 bases. The germline CDR1 and CDR2 sequences are SGHAT and FQNNGV. V was pared by 2 bases and J by 5 bases, with 18 bases of the junction left unmatched. The CDR3 is 21 residues long. The CDR3 nucleotides read TGTGCCAGCAGCTTATTTGGACTAGCGGGAGCTAACCGAGTGTCGGACAATGAGCAGTTCTTC. Protein product: CASSLFGLAGANRVSDNEQFF.

The chain recombines TRBV12-3 or TRBV12-4 with TRBJ1-1; 7 nucleotides match TRBD1. The ends lost 5 bases at V and 2 bases at J; junction bases unmatched: 11. The CDR3 consists of 16 residues. DNA of the CDR3: TGTGCCAGCAGTGAGGGCCCGACAGGGAATAACACTGAAGCTTTCTTT. Protein sequence: CASSEGPTGNNTEAFF.

There are many counts of this clonotype. The V and J genes are TRBV28 and TRBJ1-2; no definite D call. In germline, CDR1 is MDHEN, CDR2 SYDVKM. The CDR3 has 12 amino acids. Deletions cut 5 bases from V and 4 bases from J, with 8 bases between. CDR3 in amino acids: CASSLRTYGYTF. The CDR3 DNA reads TGTGCCAGCAGTCTGCGCACCTATGGCTACACCTTC.

This clonotype was detected once. V usage is TRBV11-2 and J usage is TRBJ2-1; 9 bases are shared with TRBD2. Per the germline V gene, CDR1 is SGHAT and CDR2 is FQNNGV. The V segment lost 4 bases and the J segment 2 bases; nucleotides outside the gene matches: 12. The length of the CDR3 is 18 residues. The CDR3 loop reads CASSSGLAILGAYNEQFF. CDR3 DNA: TGTGCCAGCAGCTCCGGACTAGCGATTCTTGGGGCCTACAATGAGCAGTTCTTC. The complete variable domain, with remaining parts taken from reference TRBV11-2 and TRBJ2-1, reads EAGVAQSPRYKIIEKRQSVAFWCNPISGHATLYWYQQILGQGPKLLIQFQNNGVVDDSQLPKDRFSAERLKGVDSTLKIQPAKLEDSAVYLCASSSGLAILGAYNEQFFGPGTRLTVL.

This sequence joins TRBV12-3 or TRBV12-4 and TRBJ2-7; a weak D match, TRBD2 (6 bases). The CDR3 contains 13 residues. V lost 5 bases to trimming and J lost 3 bases, with 11 bases between them. As DNA, the CDR3 is TGTGCCAGCAGTCGCTCGGGAGTCTACGAGCAGTACTTC. The encoded protein is CASSRSGVYEQYF.

This clonotype came up a few times. The CDR3 here is CASSAGGVTEAFF. In DNA form, the CDR3 reads TGTGCCAGCTCCGCAGGGGGGGTCACTGAAGCTTTCTTT. The genes are TRBV25-1 and TRBJ1-1; TRBD1 matches at 7 bases. Germline CDR1 and CDR2: MGHDK and SYGVNS. This CDR3 has 13 residues. V lost 8 bases and J lost 4; bases outside the gene matches: 7.

The chain uses TRBV6-5 and TRBJ1-1; D is possibly TRBD1 (5 bases). V was pared by 0 bases and J by 3 bases, with 11 bases between. The germline CDR1 and CDR2 sequences are MNHEY and SVGAGI. This CDR3 has 15 amino acids. In DNA, the CDR3 is TGTGCCAGCAGTTACTCGGGGGATTGGGACACTGAAGCTTTCTTT. This gives the protein CASSYSGDWDTEAFF.

This clonotype appeared many times. The chain is built from TRBV2 and TRBJ2-7, with unresolved D. The V gene's germline CDR1 is SNHLY and CDR2 FYNNEI. This CDR3 has 11 amino acids. The V end was cut by 6 bases, the J end by 0 bases, with 3 bases between. CDR3 bases: TGTGCCAGCAGGGCCTCCTACGAGCAGTACTTC. Amino acids: CASRASYEQYF.

The rearrangement uses TRBV12-3 or TRBV12-4 and TRBJ2-1; 8 nucleotides match TRBD2. This CDR3 contains 17 residues. V shed 5 bases and J 0 bases; nucleotides not matched to a gene: 9. The CDR3: CASSPGLAGNSYNEQFF. The CDR3 nucleotides are TGTGCCAGCAGTCCCGGGCTAGCGGGTAACTCCTACAATGAGCAGTTCTTC.

The count of this clonotype is one. The V call is TRBV7-8, the J call TRBJ2-3; a weak D match, TRBD2 (6 bases). The length of the CDR3 is 20 residues. V dropped 2 bases and J dropped 0 bases, with 24 bases sitting between them. In germline, CDR1 is SGHVS, CDR2 FQNEAQ. The CDR3, as DNA: TGTGCCAGCAGCTTACCGGAAGAGGCGGGATTATCGTCTAGCACAGATACGCAGTATTTT. Protein: CASSLPEEAGLSSSTDTQYF.